The T cell receptor beta chain described here comes from a study of T cell repertoires in cytomegalovirus infection. This clonotype was detected ten times or more. TCRdb re-derived calls from the reads in MiXCR, one entry per CDR3 protein. The repertoire holds roughly 720,000 distinct CDR3 sequences, 35% to 40% seen once, with roughly 2.9% in the top ten. This CDR3 is 17 amino acids long. The J segment lost 6 bases and the V segment lost 5 bases, leaving 10 bases of the junction unmatched. Looked up from germline, CDR1 is SGHTA and CDR2 is FQGNSA. The TCR sequence derives from a human donor in good health (CMV status not recorded). Some clones in this sample may be carry-over from other donors' samples. The genes are TRBV7-2 and TRBJ2-3; 14 nucleotides line up with TRBD2. Sequencing was performed on PBMCs. CDR3 region: CASSRLGTSGSVDTQYF. CDR3 sequence (DNA): TGTGCCAGCAGCCGGCTGGGGACTAGCGGGAGCGTCGATACGCAGTATTTT.